The clone carrying this T cell receptor (beta chain) came up a few times. The V and J ends lost 5 bases and 1 base, in that order; junction bases with no gene match: 3. The CDR3 contains 15 residues. The germline V gene encodes CDR1 MNHEY and CDR2 SVGAGI. The data were taken from a study of blood T cell repertoires in COVID-19. On the study more broadly: The samples span acute and convalescent COVID-19 from the United States, Italy and Spain.

In the authors' workflow: Amplification from reference gene primers served as the basis for estimated nucleated cell counts. Sequenced by immunoSEQ multiplex PCR; TCRdb stores in-frame clones only, minus some. From that table come the V and J calls and clone size; the DNA was used to work out D and trimming. The sample lists fewer than 100,000 clones, more than 75% occurring once. Sequencing used peripheral blood. The chain uses TRBV6-5 and TRBJ2-3, with 10 bases aligning to TRBD1. This clonotype was sampled from a human donor in a cohort sampled during active COVID-19. The CDR3 sequence: CASSTDRGRTDTQYF. Written as DNA, the CDR3 is TGTGCCAGCAGTACTGACAGGGGGCGCACAGATACGCAGTATTTT.